The 28 T cell receptor beta chains reported below all come from one sample, sequenced in a study of blood T cell repertoires in COVID-19. Some clones are missing from TCRdb's copy, which holds only in-frame ones; the method was immunoSEQ multiplex PCR. The sample lists around 330,000 clones, around 89% occurring once. Source material: PBMCs or T cells enriched from blood (not recorded which). The source is a woman in her thirties or forties who had recovered from COVID-19.

This clone was seen a single time. Other DNA sequences in the same sample also yield this CDR3. The chain has TRBV12-3 or TRBV12-4 and TRBJ2-7; D is possibly TRBD2 (6 bases). The CDR3 is 13 amino acids. V lost 3 bases to trimming and J lost 1 base, with 7 bases between them. CDR3 sequence (DNA): TGTGCCAGCAGTTTTAGCGGTTCCTACGAGCAGTACTTC. It specifies CASSFSGSYEQYF.

The rearrangement joins TRBV2 to TRBJ2-7; 7 bases map to TRBD1. The germline CDR1 and CDR2 sequences are SNHLY and FYNNEI. The CDR3 spans 15 residues. Trimming took 2 bases from V and 1 from J; bases not matched to a gene: 5. CDR3 bases: TGTGCCAGCAGTGAATCGGGACAGAATTCCTACGAGCAGTACTTC. Its translation is CASSESGQNSYEQYF.

This chain links TRBV2 with TRBJ1-5, with D unresolved. This CDR3 contains 12 residues. Trimming removed 5 bases at V and 0 bases at J, with 2 bases between. CDR1 is SNHLY and CDR2 is FYNNEI in the germline V gene. The CDR3 DNA reads TGTGCCAGCAGTTATAGCAATCAGCCCCAGCATTTT. The encoded protein is CASSYSNQPQHF.

The chain combines TRBV6-4 with TRBJ2-7; TRBD2 agrees at 7 bases. The CDR3 spans 15 residues. Trimming took 5 bases from V and 0 from J; bases not matched to a gene: 7. Germline V lookup: CDR1 MRHNA, CDR2 SNTAGT. Here the CDR3 reads CASSPGGGTSYEQYF. The CDR3 DNA is TGTGCCAGCAGTCCTGGGGGGGGAACCTCCTACGAGCAGTACTTC.

V is TRBV4-3 and J is TRBJ2-5; 14 nucleotides line up with TRBD2. The CDR3 is 16 amino acids. Germline CDR1 reads LGHNA; CDR2 reads YSLEER. Germline trimming cut 3 bases from V and 0 bases from J; bases unmatched to any gene: 0. The CDR3 DNA follows: TGCGCCAGCAGCCAGGGACTAGCGGGGGACCAAGAGACCCAGTACTTC. This codes for CASSQGLAGDQETQYF.

V is TRBV27 and J is TRBJ2-1, with TRBD2 matching over 12 bases. The V and J ends lost 5 bases and 5 bases, in that order; junction bases with no gene match: 10. The germline CDR1 and CDR2 sequences are MNHEY and SMNVEV (reference sequence). The length of the CDR3 is 17 residues. This chain's CDR3 is CASSPRGLAGGDNEQFF. Written as DNA, the CDR3 is TGTGCCAGCAGTCCACGAGGCCTAGCGGGGGGGGACAATGAGCAGTTCTTC.

V gene TRBV7-2 combines with J gene TRBJ1-1; maybe TRBD1 (5 bases). The V gene lost 8 bases and the J gene lost 2 bases, with 15 bases spanning the gap. CDR3 length equals 14 residues. Germline CDR1 reads SGHTA; CDR2 reads FQGNSA. Written as DNA, the CDR3 is TGTGCCAGCGGATTTGGGGGGATCAACACTGAAGCTTTCTTT. Amino acids: CASGFGGINTEAFF.

The CDR3 DNA reads as TGTGCCAGTATTCACCCTGGGGGGGACATTCAGTACTTC. This gives the protein CASIHPGGDIQYF. J is TRBJ2-4 and V is TRBV7-9; 7 positions match TRBD2. Unmatched junction bases numbered 10, after V lost 9 bases and J lost 8 bases. Germline CDR1 reads SEHNR; CDR2 reads FQNEAQ (reference sequence). The CDR3 length is 13 residues.

The chain has TRBV28 and TRBJ1-3; the match to TRBD1 covers 7 bases. This CDR3 has 16 residues. Trimming took 8 bases from V and 0 from J; bases not matched to a gene: 10. Germline lookup yields CDR1 MDHEN and CDR2 SYDVKM. The CDR3 bases are TGTGCCAGCCTGGGGACAGTAGGACTCTCTGGAAACACCATATATTTT. This gives the protein CASLGTVGLSGNTIYF.

The rearrangement uses TRBV5-1 and TRBJ1-1; weak D call: TRBD1 (6 bases). CDR3 length: 16 amino acids. Per germline, CDR1 SGHRS and CDR2 YFSETQ. Trimming took off 2 bases at V and 8 bases at J, with 22 bases between the two ends. CDR3 sequence (DNA): TGCGCCAGCAGCTTAGTCCTAGGGGGGGCTAATATAGAAGCTTTCTTT. Translating gives CASSLVLGGANIEAFF. Full variable domain (outside the CDR3, taken from reference TRBV5-1 and TRBJ1-1): KAGVTQTPRYLIKTRGQQVTLSCSPISGHRSVSWYQQTPGQGLQFLFEYFSETQRNKGNFPGRFSGRQFSNSRSEMNVSTLELGDSALYLCASSLVLGGANIEAFFGQGTRLTVV.

The rearrangement joins TRBV25-1 to TRBJ1-1; D uncertain. Germline loops: CDR1 MGHDK, CDR2 SYGVNS. The CDR3 length is 13 residues. Trimming removed 1 base from V and 4 bases from J, with 7 bases in between. CDR3 protein: CASSESRVTEAFF. The DNA for the CDR3 is TGTGCCAGCAGTGAATCGAGGGTCACTGAAGCTTTCTTT.

The V and J genes are TRBV7-3 and TRBJ2-5, with 7 bases matching TRBD1. CDR3 length equals 15 residues. Trimming took 5 bases from V and 5 from J; bases not matched to a gene: 11. Germline V lookup: CDR1 SGHTA, CDR2 FQGTGA. The CDR3: CASSQTGYGEETQYF. CDR3 bases: TGTGCCAGCAGCCAGACAGGGTATGGCGAGGAGACCCAGTACTTC.

CDR3 nucleotides: TGTGCCAGCAGTTACACAGGGCAGGAGTATGGCTACACCTTC. Encoded protein: CASSYTGQEYGYTF. The chain couples TRBV6-5 to TRBJ1-2, with a tentative D call TRBD1 (6 bases). Germline values: CDR1 MNHEY, CDR2 SVGAGI. The CDR3 has 14 amino acids. V was clipped by 2 bases and J by 5 bases, with 12 bases between them.

The chain combines TRBV27 with TRBJ2-2, with 10 positions matching TRBD1. The junction had 14 bases not matched to a gene; V was cut back by 7 bases and J by 9 bases. Germline CDR1 is MNHEY and CDR2 is SMNVEV (reference sequence). The CDR3 extends over 16 amino acids. CDR3 in DNA: TGTGCCAGCACACATTCTACCGGGACAGGGGTTCGGGAGCTGTTTTTT. The encoded protein is CASTHSTGTGVRELFF.

This clone has only a few counts. CDR3 loop: CASSSRGYNQPQHF. CDR3 in DNA: TGTGCCAGCAGTTCCAGGGGATACAATCAGCCCCAGCATTTT. The rearrangement joins TRBV7-2 to TRBJ1-5, with D possibly matching TRBD1 (6 bases). The CDR3 loop spans 14 amino acids. V was cut by 6 bases and J by 3 bases, with 12 bases left in between. Per the germline V gene, CDR1 is SGHTA and CDR2 is FQGNSA. Complete variable domain (other parts from reference TRBV7-2 and TRBJ1-5): GAGVSQSPSNKVTEKGKDVELRCDPISGHTALYWYRQSLGQGLEFLIYFQGNSAPDKSGLPSDRFSAERTGGSVSTLTIQRTQQEDSAVYLCASSSRGYNQPQHFGDGTRLSIL.

This chain joins TRBV7-9 and TRBJ1-2; D is perhaps TRBD1 (6 bases). CDR3 length: 15 residues. Trimming removed 1 base at V and 8 bases at J, with 17 bases between. Germline CDR1 is SEHNR and CDR2 is FQNEAQ (reference sequence). CDR3 nucleotides: TGTGCCAGCAGCTTAGGATTTGTGGGGGCGCAGGGCTACACCTTC. This translates into CASSLGFVGAQGYTF.

CDR3 in DNA: TGCAGCGGGGAACAGGGTGACTATGGCTACACCTTC. Protein sequence: CSGEQGDYGYTF. J is TRBJ1-2 and V is TRBV29-1, with a possible D match to TRBD1 (6 bases). This CDR3 has 12 residues. Deletions cut 7 bases from V and 3 bases from J, with 12 bases between. CDR1 SQVTM and CDR2 ANQGSEA come from the germline V gene.

This chain joins TRBV18 and TRBJ2-7; 10 positions match TRBD2. Germline trimming cut 5 bases from V and 7 bases from J; bases unmatched to any gene: 11. This CDR3 contains 15 residues. Germline assignment: CDR1 KGHSH and CDR2 LQKENI. As DNA, the CDR3 is TGTGCCAGCTCAGAGGCTAGCGGGGGCCCTAGAGAGCAGTACTTC. Encoded protein: CASSEASGGPREQYF.

The chain couples TRBV3-1 (or the pseudogene TRBV3-2) to TRBJ1-4; D unclear. This CDR3 has 14 residues. V lost 2 bases and J lost 2, with 6 bases in between. Germline values: CDR1 LGHDT, CDR2 YNNKEL (reference sequence). The CDR3 spells CASSQLSTNEKLFF. As DNA, the CDR3 is TGTGCCAGCAGCCAACTATCCACTAATGAAAAACTGTTTTTT.

The chain combines TRBV29-1 with TRBJ2-1; 8 positions match TRBD2. CDR3 length: 15 residues. CDR1 SQVTM and CDR2 ANQGSEA come from the germline V gene. Trimming at V came to 7 bases and at J to 2 bases, leaving 10 bases not matched to a gene. In nucleotides, the CDR3 is TGCAGCGCTGCCGAGACTAGCGTCCCCTACAATGAGCAGTTCTTC. It yields the protein CSAAETSVPYNEQFF.

The chain joins TRBV6-5 to TRBJ1-5; perhaps TRBD1 as D (6 bases). V was pared by 5 bases and J by 5 bases, with 10 bases between. Germline values: CDR1 MNHEY, CDR2 SVGAGI. This CDR3 has 13 amino acids. The CDR3 is CASSPQGYQPQHF. The CDR3 bases are TGTGCCAGCAGTCCACAGGGTTATCAGCCCCAGCATTTT.

This chain joins TRBV11-2 and TRBJ1-1, with TRBD1 matching over 8 bases. J gave up 8 bases and V 3 bases, and 8 bases lay outside the gene matches. This CDR3 spans 14 amino acids. From germline, CDR1 is SGHAT and CDR2 FQNNGV. The CDR3 loop reads CASSLGAGGWEAFF. The CDR3, as DNA: TGTGCCAGCAGCTTGGGGGCAGGGGGCTGGGAAGCTTTCTTT.

The chain recombines TRBV2 with TRBJ1-5; the match to TRBD1 covers 7 bases. Trimming removed 8 bases from V and 5 bases from J; junction bases left unmatched: 6. Germline V gene lookup returns CDR1 SNHLY and CDR2 FYNNEI. CDR3 length equals 13 residues. CDR3 loop: CASSTGLDQPQHF. The CDR3 region has the DNA TGTGCCAGCTCGACAGGGCTAGATCAGCCCCAGCATTTT. Supplemented by reference TRBV2 and TRBJ1-5, the full variable domain reads EPEVTQTPSHQVTQMGQEVILRCVPISNHLYFYWYRQILGQKVEFLVSFYNNEISEKSEIFDDQFSVERPDGSNFTLKIRSTKLEDSAMYFCASSTGLDQPQHFGDGTRLSIL.

The chain carries TRBV2 and TRBJ2-2; 9 bases agree with TRBD1. Per the germline V gene, CDR1 is SNHLY and CDR2 is FYNNEI. V lost 6 bases, J lost 2 bases, and 4 bases stayed unmatched. There are 15 residues in the CDR3. The chain's CDR3 is CASRGQGVNTGELFF. CDR3 sequence (DNA): TGTGCCAGCAGGGGACAGGGAGTTAACACCGGGGAGCTGTTTTTT.

In this sample, this clone turned up once. This chain joins TRBV30 and TRBJ2-7, with TRBD2 matching 8 bases. There are 13 residues in the CDR3. Per the germline V gene, CDR1 is GTSNPN and CDR2 is SVGIG (reference sequence). J was trimmed by 7 bases and V by 5 bases; bases with no gene match: 10. CDR3 bases: TGTGCCTGGTCGATCGGAACGGGAGGGGAGCAGTACTTC. Protein product: CAWSIGTGGEQYF.

The chain joins TRBV10-3 to TRBJ1-5; TRBD1 matches at 7 bases. Germline V gene data show CDR1 as ENHRY and CDR2 as SYGVKD. V shed 3 bases and J 2 bases; nucleotides not matched to a gene: 10. The CDR3 contains 17 residues. CDR3 residues: CAISDEQGLRGNQPQHF. The CDR3 DNA follows: TGTGCCATCAGTGATGAACAGGGGCTTAGGGGCAATCAGCCCCAGCATTTT.

This chain connects TRBV6-5 to TRBJ2-2, with TRBD1 matching 10 bases. CDR3 size: 15 residues. The germline CDR1 and CDR2 sequences are MNHEY and SVGAGI. Trimming at V came to 3 bases and at J to 5 bases, leaving 3 bases not matched to a gene. CDR3 DNA sequence: TGTGCCAGCAGTTATCAGGGACAGGGGACCGGGGAGCTGTTTTTT. This encodes CASSYQGQGTGELFF.

The genes are TRBV7-8 and TRBJ2-7; D gene ambiguous. Per the germline V gene, CDR1 is SGHVS and CDR2 is FQNEAQ. CDR3 length equals 16 residues. V lost 5 bases and J lost 2, with 19 bases in between. The CDR3 sequence: CASSHSVSAAAYEQYF. The CDR3 region has the DNA TGTGCCAGCAGCCATTCGGTCTCGGCGGCGGCCTACGAGCAGTACTTC.